One sample yielded the 26 T cell receptor beta chains listed below, sequenced in a study of metastatic and nonmetastatic thyroid tumors. Before thyroid surgery, none of the patients had received any treatment. TCRdb reprocessed the PCR reads via MiXCR. The profile covers about 32,000 clones, with around a quarter appearing a single time and around 9.6% taken by the ten largest. Specimen: blood. The origin of the receptors is a female donor with papillary thyroid cancer or a benign thyroid nodule (not recorded which). Some clones in this sample may be carry-over from other donors' samples.

This clone was found a few times. The chain carries TRBV20-1 and TRBJ2-7; TRBD1 might be the D (5 bases). This CDR3 comprises 13 residues. Per the germline V gene, CDR1 is DFQATT and CDR2 is SNEGSKA (reference sequence). Trimming took off 4 bases at V and 7 bases at J, with 17 bases between the two ends. CDR3: CSATTYQGSEQYF. The CDR3 DNA reads TGCAGTGCTACCACCTATCAGGGAAGTGAGCAGTACTTC.

Relative to its sample, this clone is medium-sized. The chain is built from TRBV27 and TRBJ1-1; 9 nucleotides agree with TRBD1. The CDR3 length is 15 residues. Germline lookup yields CDR1 MNHEY and CDR2 SMNVEV (reference sequence). The V gene end was trimmed by 8 bases and the J gene end by 4 bases; junction bases not matched to a gene: 11. The CDR3 sequence: CASHGTGSLGTEAFF. The CDR3 region has the DNA TGTGCCAGCCACGGGACAGGGAGTCTCGGCACTGAAGCTTTCTTT.

This clone came up a few times. V gene TRBV28 combines with J gene TRBJ2-2; D call uncertain. Germline V gene lookup returns CDR1 MDHEN and CDR2 SYDVKM. This CDR3 is built from 13 residues. V lost 3 bases to trimming and J lost 7 bases, with 9 bases between them. This CDR3 reads CASSLAFIGELFF. The CDR3 DNA sequence: TGTGCCAGCAGTTTGGCATTCATCGGGGAGCTGTTTTTT.

This clone was observed at least ten times. The J gene is TRBJ2-5, the V gene TRBV18, with 9 bases lining up with TRBD2. The CDR3 totals 14 residues. V gave up 7 bases and J gave up 5 bases; unmatched junction bases: 8. Germline CDR1 and CDR2: KGHSH and LQKENI. CDR3 sequence: CASFLGGRVETQYF. DNA of the CDR3: TGTGCCAGCTTTCTTGGCGGGAGGGTGGAGACCCAGTACTTC. Combining the CDR3 with reference TRBV18 and TRBJ2-5 gives the whole variable domain NAGVMQNPRHLVRRRGQEARLRCSPMKGHSHVYWYRQLPEEGLKFMVYLQKENIIDESGMPKERFSAEFPKEGPSILRIQQVVRGDSAAYFCASFLGGRVETQYFGPGTRLLVL.

This clone was detected ten times or more. The chain's CDR3 is CASSPLGLHTEAFF. CDR3 coding DNA: TGTGCCAGCAGCCCACTTGGCCTGCACACTGAAGCTTTCTTT. The chain links TRBV3-1 to TRBJ1-1; no clear D gene. From germline, CDR1 is LGHDT and CDR2 YNNKEL (reference sequence). V was shortened by 4 bases and J by 3 bases, with 12 bases between the two germline ends. CDR3 length equals 14 residues.

This clone was found many times. The chain uses TRBV29-1 and TRBJ1-1; no clear D. This CDR3 is 13 amino acids long. The V and J ends lost 5 bases and 2 bases respectively, with 12 bases between them. Germline CDR1 SQVTM, CDR2 ANQGSEA. The CDR3 DNA is TGCAGCGTTCGACCCTCAGCAAACACTGAAGCTTTCTTT. As protein: CSVRPSANTEAFF.

As for this clone: Germline is not matched at one junction end, which may reflect a read error. The gene calls are TRBV2 and TRBJ1-1, with no clear D. The CDR3 runs to 13 residues. Germline V lookup: CDR1 SNHLY, CDR2 FYNNEI. CDR3 coding DNA: TGTGCCTGCAGTCAGACCGAGAGCCTCGAAGCTTTCTTT. Encoded protein: CACSQTESLEAFF. Full variable domain (remainder filled in from reference TRBV2 and TRBJ1-1): EPEVTQTPSHQVTQMGQEVILRCVPISNHLYFYWYRQILGQKVEFLVSFYNNEISEKSEIFDDQFSVERPDGSNFTLKIRSTKLEDSAMYFCACSQTESLEAFFGQGTRLTVV.

This clone was seen many times. This chain joins TRBV7-9 and TRBJ2-4; TRBD1 or TRBD2 may be the D gene (5 bases each). In germline, CDR1 is SEHNR, CDR2 FQNEAQ (reference sequence). This CDR3 is built from 17 residues. The germline V and J ends were trimmed by 5 bases and 0 bases, with 17 bases remaining between them. The CDR3 coding sequence is TGTGCCAGCAGCGATACTCCGTCGAGGGGAGCCAAAAACATTCAGTACTTC. Translation gives CASSDTPSRGAKNIQYF.

The V gene is TRBV6-1, the J gene TRBJ2-7; TRBD1 aligns across 11 bases. There are 14 residues in the CDR3. The V and J ends lost 6 bases and 4 bases, in that order; junction bases with no gene match: 5. Germline V gives CDR1 MNHNS, CDR2 SASEGT. This chain's CDR3 is CASSAGTGGYEQYF. In nucleotides, the CDR3 is TGTGCCAGCAGCGCCGGGACAGGGGGGTACGAGCAGTACTTC.

The chain uses TRBV11-1 and TRBJ2-3, with 9 bases lining up with TRBD2. The V and J ends lost 2 bases and 3 bases, in that order; junction bases with no gene match: 3. The CDR3 consists of 15 residues. Germline V CDR1 and CDR2: SGHAT, FQDESV (reference sequence). The CDR3 sequence is CASSLLAGGTDTQYF. The CDR3 DNA is TGTGCCAGCAGCTTACTCGCGGGAGGGACAGATACGCAGTATTTT.

The chain links TRBV20-1 to TRBJ2-2, with 10 bases fitting TRBD2. The germline gives CDR1 DFQATT, CDR2 SNEGSKA (reference sequence). This CDR3 spans 15 amino acids. J lost 3 bases, V lost 1 base, and 2 bases had no gene match. The CDR3 sequence: CSARVAGGYTGELFF. CDR3 DNA: TGCAGTGCTAGAGTAGCGGGAGGCTACACCGGGGAGCTGTTTTTT.

This clone was picked up many times. This chain connects TRBV5-1 to TRBJ2-7, with D perhaps being TRBD1 or TRBD2 (5 bases each). V lost 0 bases to trimming and J lost 0 bases, with 22 bases between them. The CDR3 totals 19 residues. Germline-derived CDR1 and CDR2 are SGHRS and YFSETQ. CDR3 coding DNA: TGCGCCAGCAGCTTGGCCCCCCGGGACGGATTTTCGAGCTCCTACGAGCAGTACTTC. Amino acid sequence: CASSLAPRDGFSSSYEQYF. The entire variable domain, with the rest obtained from reference TRBV5-1 and TRBJ2-7, is as follows: KAGVTQTPRYLIKTRGQQVTLSCSPISGHRSVSWYQQTPGQGLQFLFEYFSETQRNKGNFPGRFSGRQFSNSRSEMNVSTLELGDSALYLCASSLAPRDGFSSSYEQYFGPGTRLTVT.

On this clone itself: Mismatch with germline at one junction end may stem from a read error. V is TRBV6-4 and J is TRBJ2-2; a weak D match, TRBD2 (6 bases). CDR3 length: 13 amino acids. From germline, CDR1 is MRHNA and CDR2 SNTAGT. The CDR3 reads CASSGENTGEVFF. CDR3 nucleotide sequence: TGTGCCAGCAGTGGCGAGAACACCGGGGAGGTGTTTTTT.

The chain carries TRBV6-1 and TRBJ2-7; D possibly corresponds to TRBD2 (6 bases). V was clipped by 4 bases and J by 0 bases, with 13 bases between them. Germline CDR1 is MNHNS and CDR2 is SASEGT. The CDR3 has 15 amino acids. CDR3: CASSGDGGFSYEQYF. In DNA, the CDR3 is TGTGCCAGCAGTGGCGATGGGGGGTTCTCCTACGAGCAGTACTTC.

This clone was seen many times. This chain links TRBV20-1 with TRBJ1-2; maybe TRBD1 (5 bases). V gave up 7 bases and J gave up 7 bases, with 25 bases separating them. The germline V gene encodes CDR1 DFQATT and CDR2 SNEGSKA (reference sequence). This CDR3 has 15 amino acids. CDR3 loop: CSGYRGARRRVGYTF. The DNA for the CDR3 is TGCAGTGGATATAGGGGCGCCCGTCGGAGGGTTGGCTACACCTTC.

This clone occurred many times. The chain carries TRBV9 and TRBJ2-4; tentatively, D is TRBD1 (5 bases). The germline CDR1 and CDR2 sequences are SGDLS and YYNGEE. With 3 bases removed from V and 9 bases from J, the gap between germline ends came to 10 bases. The CDR3 consists of 12 residues. CDR3 DNA sequence: TGTGCCAGCAGCGGACAGAGAGGCATTCAGTACTTC. Protein sequence: CASSGQRGIQYF.

The V call is TRBV4-3, the J call TRBJ2-7; 7 positions agree with TRBD2. Germline V gene data show CDR1 as LGHNA and CDR2 as YSLEER. This CDR3 is built from 15 residues. V lost 4 bases and J lost 1; bases outside the gene matches: 7. The CDR3 protein is CASSPLAGGSYEQYF. CDR3 DNA sequence: TGCGCCAGCAGCCCTTTAGCGGGTGGATCCTACGAGCAGTACTTC.

This clone was picked up many times. V is TRBV2 and J is TRBJ1-5, with 8 nucleotides matching TRBD1. Germline CDR1 and CDR2: SNHLY and FYNNEI. The CDR3 covers 16 residues. Trimming took 3 bases from V and 2 from J; bases not matched to a gene: 6. The CDR3, as DNA: TGTGCCAGCAGTGAGGACAGGGTTTATGGCAATCAGCCCCAGCATTTT. Protein: CASSEDRVYGNQPQHF.

Only a few counts were recorded for this clone. Sequence at one end of the junction differs from germline and may be a read error. The chain links TRBV18 to TRBJ2-7; TRBD2 matches 7 bases. Per germline, CDR1 KGHSH and CDR2 LQKENI. The CDR3 contains 14 residues. The DNA for the CDR3 is TGTGCCGCCGCGACTAGCTCGACCTCCTACGAGCAGAACTTC. Residues: CAAATSSTSYEQNF.

This clone was found many times. The chain has TRBV28 and TRBJ1-1, with D hard to call. The CDR3 is made up of 14 amino acids. Germline V gene lookup returns CDR1 MDHEN and CDR2 SYDVKM. The V end was cut by 3 bases, the J end by 5 bases, with 13 bases between. CDR3 bases: TGTGCCAGCAGTTTGGGCCTACCGACAACTGAAGCTTTCTTT. Its protein product is CASSLGLPTTEAFF.

J is TRBJ2-1 and V is TRBV5-1, with 9 bases aligning to TRBD2. V was pared by 0 bases and J by 8 bases, with 6 bases of the junction left unmatched. CDR3 length equals 15 residues. CDR1 SGHRS and CDR2 YFSETQ come from the germline V gene. This CDR3 reads CASSLGSGGRDEQFF. The CDR3 DNA reads as TGCGCCAGCAGCTTGGGTAGCGGGGGCCGGGATGAGCAGTTCTTC.

This clone was seen a few times. V is TRBV6-1 and J is TRBJ1-2; D uncertain. V dropped 7 bases and J dropped 4 bases, with 13 bases sitting between them. The CDR3 is made up of 13 amino acids. Germline lookup yields CDR1 MNHNS and CDR2 SASEGT. As DNA, the CDR3 is TGTGCCAGCATCCCGCCTCATGGCTATGGCTACACCTTC. Its translation is CASIPPHGYGYTF.

CDR3 region: CASSVDWPGGELFF. The CDR3 bases are TGTGCCAGCAGCGTAGACTGGCCGGGCGGGGAGCTGTTTTTT. This rearrangement joins TRBV9 to TRBJ2-2, with D uncertain. Germline assignment: CDR1 SGDLS and CDR2 YYNGEE. Trimming left V 0 bases short and J 7 bases short, with 10 bases between. The length of the CDR3 is 14 residues.

This clone was picked up many times. This sequence joins TRBV12-5 and TRBJ2-7, with TRBD1 matching 10 bases. Trimming cost V 6 bases and J 7 bases; bases outside gene matches: 9. Germline V gives CDR1 LGHNT, CDR2 FRNRAP. The CDR3 covers 14 residues. This chain's CDR3 is CASGRTGGGVEQYF. The CDR3 DNA reads TGTGCTAGTGGCCGGACAGGGGGAGGTGTTGAGCAGTACTTC.

This clone was picked up many times. The chain links TRBV12-3 or TRBV12-4 to TRBJ2-5; D is undetermined. Deletions cut 6 bases from V and 2 bases from J, with 7 bases between. The CDR3 loop spans 12 amino acids. CDR3 in amino acids: CASRNGQETQYF. The CDR3 DNA reads TGTGCCAGCAGAAACGGGCAAGAGACCCAGTACTTC.

This clone was counted many times. V is TRBV20-1 and J is TRBJ2-7, with no clear D. The CDR3 consists of 13 residues. With 0 bases removed from V and 3 bases from J, the gap between germline ends came to 9 bases. The V gene's germline CDR1 is DFQATT and CDR2 SNEGSKA (reference sequence). DNA for the CDR3: TGCAGTGCTAGAGAAGGGCTCCTCTACGAGCAGTACTTC. Protein: CSAREGLLYEQYF.